The source of this T cell receptor (beta chain) is a study of blood T cell repertoires in COVID-19. Study summary: There were acute and convalescent COVID-19 samples, and they came from the United States, Italy and Spain. T cells, B-cell-depleted T cells, or PBMCs provided the cDNA or gDNA that served as material.

In the original analysis: For nucleated cells, counts were estimated from reference gene primer amplification. Using immunoSEQ multiplex PCR, the repertoire was profiled, and TCRdb retains in-frame clones only, with some absent. That table furnishes V, J and clone size, whereas the DNA furnished D and trimming. The table has 100,000 to 150,000 clones, roughly 88% seen once; the top ten hold around 10%. Trimming at V came to 0 bases and at J to 3 bases, leaving 4 bases not matched to a gene. The CDR3 extends over 15 amino acids. In germline, CDR1 is MGHRA, CDR2 YSYEKL. This clone showed up just a few times. Other DNA sequences of this sample code for an identical CDR3.

The chain joins TRBV4-1 to TRBJ2-7; 8 bases map to TRBD2. This TCR was sampled from a man aged 50-59 years with acute or convalescent COVID-19. The sequenced sample consisted of peripheral blood. In DNA form, the CDR3 reads TGCGCCAGCAGCCAAGACGGGGCGGGGGGCTACGAGCAGTACTTC. Encoded protein: CASSQDGAGGYEQYF.